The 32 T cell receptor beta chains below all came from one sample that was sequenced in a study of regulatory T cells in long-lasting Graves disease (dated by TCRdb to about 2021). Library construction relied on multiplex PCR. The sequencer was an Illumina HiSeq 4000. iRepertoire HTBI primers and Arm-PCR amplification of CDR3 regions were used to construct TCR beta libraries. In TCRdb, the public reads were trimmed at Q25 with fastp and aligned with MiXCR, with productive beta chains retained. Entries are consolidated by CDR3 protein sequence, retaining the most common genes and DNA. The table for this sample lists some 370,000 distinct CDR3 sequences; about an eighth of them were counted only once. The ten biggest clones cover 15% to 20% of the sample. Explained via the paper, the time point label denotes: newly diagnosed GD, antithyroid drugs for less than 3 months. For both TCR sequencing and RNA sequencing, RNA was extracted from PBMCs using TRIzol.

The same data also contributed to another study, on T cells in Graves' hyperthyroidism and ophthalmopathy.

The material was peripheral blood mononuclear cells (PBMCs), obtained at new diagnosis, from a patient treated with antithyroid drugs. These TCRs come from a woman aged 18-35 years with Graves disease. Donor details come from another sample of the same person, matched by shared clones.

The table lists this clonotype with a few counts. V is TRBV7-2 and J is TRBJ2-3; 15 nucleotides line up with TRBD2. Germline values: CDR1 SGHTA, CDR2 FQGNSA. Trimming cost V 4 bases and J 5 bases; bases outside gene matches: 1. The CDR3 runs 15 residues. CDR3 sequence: CASSSGLAGGDTQYF. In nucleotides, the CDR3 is TGTGCCAGCAGCTCGGGACTAGCGGGGGGAGATACGCAGTATTTT. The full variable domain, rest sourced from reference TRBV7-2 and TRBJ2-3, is GAGVSQSPSNKVTEKGKDVELRCDPISGHTALYWYRQSLGQGLEFLIYFQGNSAPDKSGLPSDRFSAERTGGSVSTLTIQRTQQEDSAVYLCASSSGLAGGDTQYFGPGTRLTVL.

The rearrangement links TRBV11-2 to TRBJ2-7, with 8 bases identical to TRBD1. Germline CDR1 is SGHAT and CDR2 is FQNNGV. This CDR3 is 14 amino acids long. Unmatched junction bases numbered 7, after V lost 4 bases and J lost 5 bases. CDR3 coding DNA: TGTGCCAGCAGCTCCCCCACCAGGGGGCACGAGCAGTACGTC. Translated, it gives CASSSPTRGHEQYV.

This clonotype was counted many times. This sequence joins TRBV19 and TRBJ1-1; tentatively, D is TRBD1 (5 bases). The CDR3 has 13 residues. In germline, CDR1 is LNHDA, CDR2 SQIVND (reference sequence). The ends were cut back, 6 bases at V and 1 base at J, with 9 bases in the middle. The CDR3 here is CASRTGGNTEAFF. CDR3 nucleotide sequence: TGTGCCAGTAGAACCGGGGGGAACACTGAAGCTTTCTTT.

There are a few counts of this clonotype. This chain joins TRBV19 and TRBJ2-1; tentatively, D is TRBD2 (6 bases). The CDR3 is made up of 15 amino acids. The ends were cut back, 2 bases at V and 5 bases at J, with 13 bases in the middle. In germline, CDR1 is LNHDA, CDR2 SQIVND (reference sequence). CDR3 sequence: CASSIFGTEDNEQFF. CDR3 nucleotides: TGTGCCAGTAGTATATTCGGGACTGAGGACAATGAGCAGTTCTTC.

The CDR3 spells CSADRGHNEQFF. The CDR3 bases are TGCAGCGCCGACAGGGGGCACAATGAGCAGTTCTTC. This chain connects TRBV29-1 to TRBJ2-1; 10 nucleotides match TRBD1. The V segment lost 7 bases and the J segment 5 bases; nucleotides outside the gene matches: 2. Germline CDR1 SQVTM, CDR2 ANQGSEA. This CDR3 has 12 residues.

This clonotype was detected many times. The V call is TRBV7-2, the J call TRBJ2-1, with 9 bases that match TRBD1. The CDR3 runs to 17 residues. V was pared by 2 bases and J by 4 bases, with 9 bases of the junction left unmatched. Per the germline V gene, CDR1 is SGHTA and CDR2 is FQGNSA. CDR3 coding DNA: TGTGCCAGCAGCTTAAGGGGAAGAGGACAGGGGTACAATGAGCAGTTCTTC. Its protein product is CASSLRGRGQGYNEQFF. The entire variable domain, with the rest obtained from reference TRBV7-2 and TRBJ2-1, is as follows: GAGVSQSPSNKVTEKGKDVELRCDPISGHTALYWYRQSLGQGLEFLIYFQGNSAPDKSGLPSDRFSAERTGGSVSTLTIQRTQQEDSAVYLCASSLRGRGQGYNEQFFGPGTRLTVL.

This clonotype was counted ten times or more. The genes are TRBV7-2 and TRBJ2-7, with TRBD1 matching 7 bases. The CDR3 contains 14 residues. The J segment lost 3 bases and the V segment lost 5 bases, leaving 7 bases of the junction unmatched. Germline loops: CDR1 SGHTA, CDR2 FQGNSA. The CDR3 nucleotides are TGTGCCAGCAGCCCCGGGGACAGCGACTACGAGCAGTACGTC. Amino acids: CASSPGDSDYEQYV.

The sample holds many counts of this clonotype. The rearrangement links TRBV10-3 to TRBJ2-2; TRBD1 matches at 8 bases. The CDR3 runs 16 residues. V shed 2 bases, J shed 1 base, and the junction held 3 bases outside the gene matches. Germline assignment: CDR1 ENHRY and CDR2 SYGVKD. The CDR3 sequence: CAISEPGQGNTGELFF. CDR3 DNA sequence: TGTGCCATCAGTGAGCCCGGACAGGGGAACACCGGGGAGCTGTTTTTT.

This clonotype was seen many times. The CDR3 coding sequence is TGTGCCAGCAGGCGGACAGGGGGCTTTTACAATGAGCAGTTCTTC. Translating gives CASRRTGGFYNEQFF. This chain joins TRBV7-9 and TRBJ2-1; 11 bases agree with TRBD1. This CDR3 is built from 15 residues. The ends lost 6 bases at V and 4 bases at J; junction bases unmatched: 5. Germline values: CDR1 SEHNR, CDR2 FQNEAQ (reference sequence).

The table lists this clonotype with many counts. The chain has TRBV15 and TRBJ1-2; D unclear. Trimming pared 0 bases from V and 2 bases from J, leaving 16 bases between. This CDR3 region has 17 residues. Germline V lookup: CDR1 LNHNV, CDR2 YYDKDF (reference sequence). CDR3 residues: CATSRDKLGGYNYGYTF. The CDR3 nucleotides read TGTGCCACCAGCAGAGATAAGTTAGGCGGATACAACTATGGCTACACCTTC.

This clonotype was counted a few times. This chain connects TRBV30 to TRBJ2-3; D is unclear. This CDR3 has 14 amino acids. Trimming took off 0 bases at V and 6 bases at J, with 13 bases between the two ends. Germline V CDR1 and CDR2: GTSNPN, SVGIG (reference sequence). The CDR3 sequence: CAWSVRQPGDTQYF. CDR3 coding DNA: TGTGCCTGGAGTGTACGTCAACCTGGGGATACGCAGTATTTT. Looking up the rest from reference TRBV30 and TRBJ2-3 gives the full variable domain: SQTIHQWPATLVQPVGSPLSLECTVEGTSNPNLYWYRQAAGRGLQLLFYSVGIGQISSEVPQNLSASRPQDRQFILSSKKLLLSDSGFYLCAWSVRQPGDTQYFGPGTRLTVL.

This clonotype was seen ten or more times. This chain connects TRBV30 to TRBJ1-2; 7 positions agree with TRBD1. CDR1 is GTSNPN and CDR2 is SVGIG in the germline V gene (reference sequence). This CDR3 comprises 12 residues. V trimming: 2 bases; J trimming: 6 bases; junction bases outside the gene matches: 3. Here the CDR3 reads CAWSTGEHGYTF. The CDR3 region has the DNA TGTGCCTGGAGTACAGGGGAGCATGGCTACACCTTC. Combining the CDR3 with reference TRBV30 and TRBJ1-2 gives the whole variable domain SQTIHQWPATLVQPVGSPLSLECTVEGTSNPNLYWYRQAAGRGLQLLFYSVGIGQISSEVPQNLSASRPQDRQFILSSKKLLLSDSGFYLCAWSTGEHGYTFGSGTRLTVV.

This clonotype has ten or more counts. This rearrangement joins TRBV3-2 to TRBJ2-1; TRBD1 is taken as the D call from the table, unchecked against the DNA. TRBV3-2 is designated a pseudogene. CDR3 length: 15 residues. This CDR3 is CASSQDRYGANEQFF. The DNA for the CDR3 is TGTGCCAGCAGCCAAGATAGGTATGGGGCGAATGAGCAGTTCTTC.

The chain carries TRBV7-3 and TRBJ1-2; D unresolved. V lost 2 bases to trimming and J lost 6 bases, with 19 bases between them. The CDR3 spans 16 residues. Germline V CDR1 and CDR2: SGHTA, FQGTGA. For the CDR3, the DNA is TGTGCCAGCAGCTTAGAAGCTTCCAAATTTATGGATGGCTACACCTTC. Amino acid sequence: CASSLEASKFMDGYTF.

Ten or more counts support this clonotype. CDR3 sequence (DNA): TGTGCCAGCAGTTTCCTCCGGGACAGGTACAATGAGCAGTTCTTC. This sequence encodes CASSFLRDRYNEQFF. This chain joins TRBV28 and TRBJ2-1; TRBD1 matches at 8 bases. Germline CDR1 is MDHEN and CDR2 is SYDVKM. This CDR3 has 15 amino acids. V was pared by 3 bases and J by 4 bases, with 5 bases of the junction left unmatched. Filled out from reference TRBV28 and TRBJ2-1, the complete variable domain reads DVKVTQSSRYLVKRTGEKVFLECVQDMDHENMFWYRQDPGLGLRLIYFSYDVKMKEKGDIPEGYSVSREKKERFSLILESASTNQTSMYLCASSFLRDRYNEQFFGPGTRLTVL.

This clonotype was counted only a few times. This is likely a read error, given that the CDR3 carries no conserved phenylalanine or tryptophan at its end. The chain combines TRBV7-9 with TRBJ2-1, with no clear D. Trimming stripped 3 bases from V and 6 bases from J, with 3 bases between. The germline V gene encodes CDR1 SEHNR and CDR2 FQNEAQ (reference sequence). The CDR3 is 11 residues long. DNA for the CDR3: TGTGCCAGCAGCTTGAGCAATGAGCAGTTCCTC. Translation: CASSLSNEQFL.

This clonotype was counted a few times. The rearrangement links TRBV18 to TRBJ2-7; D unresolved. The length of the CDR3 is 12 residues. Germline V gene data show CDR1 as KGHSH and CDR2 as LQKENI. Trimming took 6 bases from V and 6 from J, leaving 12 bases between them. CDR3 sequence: CASSVGSSEQYF. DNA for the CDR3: TGTGCCAGCTCGGTAGGGTCGTCCGAGCAGTACTTC.

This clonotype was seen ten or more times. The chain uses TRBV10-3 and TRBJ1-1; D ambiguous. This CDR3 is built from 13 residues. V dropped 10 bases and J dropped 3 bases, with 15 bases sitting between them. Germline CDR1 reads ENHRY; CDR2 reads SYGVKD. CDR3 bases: TGTGCCACGCTCCGGGCTTTGGACACTGAAGCTTTCTTT. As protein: CATLRALDTEAFF.

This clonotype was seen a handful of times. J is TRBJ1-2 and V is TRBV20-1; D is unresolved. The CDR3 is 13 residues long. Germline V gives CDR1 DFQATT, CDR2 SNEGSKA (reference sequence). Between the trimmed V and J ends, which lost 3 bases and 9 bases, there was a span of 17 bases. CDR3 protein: CSARTPGLPSYTF. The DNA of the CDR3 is TGCAGTGCTAGGACGCCCGGCCTCCCTAGCTACACCTTC.

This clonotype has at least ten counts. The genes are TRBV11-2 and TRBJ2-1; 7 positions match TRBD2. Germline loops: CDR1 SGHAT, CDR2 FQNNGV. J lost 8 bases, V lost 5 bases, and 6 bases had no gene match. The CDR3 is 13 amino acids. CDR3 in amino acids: CASSTLARDEQFF. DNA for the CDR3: TGTGCCAGCAGCACACTAGCGCGGGATGAGCAGTTCTTC.

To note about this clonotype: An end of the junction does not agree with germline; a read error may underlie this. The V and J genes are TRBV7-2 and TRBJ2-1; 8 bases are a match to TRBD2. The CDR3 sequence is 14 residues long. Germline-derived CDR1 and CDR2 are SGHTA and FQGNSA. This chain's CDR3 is CASSPRGGASEQLF. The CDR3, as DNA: TGTGCCAGCAGCCCCCGGGGGGGGGCCAGTGAGCAGCTCTTC. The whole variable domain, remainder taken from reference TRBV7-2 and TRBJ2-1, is GAGVSQSPSNKVTEKGKDVELRCDPISGHTALYWYRQSLGQGLEFLIYFQGNSAPDKSGLPSDRFSAERTGGSVSTLTIQRTQQEDSAVYLCASSPRGGASEQLFGPGTRLTVL.

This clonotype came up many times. The CDR3 protein is CASSVATGRALWGTDTQYF. For the CDR3, the DNA is TGTGCCAGCAGCGTAGCGACGGGCAGGGCCCTTTGGGGCACAGATACGCAGTATTTT. The chain couples TRBV9 to TRBJ2-3; tentative D call: TRBD1 (5 bases). In germline, CDR1 is SGDLS, CDR2 YYNGEE. The CDR3 loop spans 19 amino acids. V was pared by 0 bases and J by 1 base, with 21 bases between.

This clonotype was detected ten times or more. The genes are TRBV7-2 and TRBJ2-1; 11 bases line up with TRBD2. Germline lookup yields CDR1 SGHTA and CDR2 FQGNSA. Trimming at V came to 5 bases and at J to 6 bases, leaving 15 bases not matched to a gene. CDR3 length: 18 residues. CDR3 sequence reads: CASSTPLAGDRDGNEQFF. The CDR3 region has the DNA TGTGCCAGCAGCACACCACTAGCGGGGGACAGGGATGGCAATGAGCAGTTCTTC.

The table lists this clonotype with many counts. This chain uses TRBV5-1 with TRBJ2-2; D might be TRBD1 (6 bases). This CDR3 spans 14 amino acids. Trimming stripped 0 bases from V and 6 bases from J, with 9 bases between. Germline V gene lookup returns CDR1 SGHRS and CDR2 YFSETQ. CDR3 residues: CASSLVSGAGELFF. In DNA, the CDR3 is TGCGCCAGCAGCTTGGTATCAGGGGCCGGGGAGCTGTTTTTT.

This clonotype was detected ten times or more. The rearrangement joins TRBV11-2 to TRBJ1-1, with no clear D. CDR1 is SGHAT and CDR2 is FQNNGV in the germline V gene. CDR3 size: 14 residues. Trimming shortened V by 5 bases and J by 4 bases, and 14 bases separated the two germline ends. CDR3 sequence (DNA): TGTGCCAGCAGCGCTTTTGTGGGATTCACTGAAGCTTTCTTT. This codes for CASSAFVGFTEAFF.

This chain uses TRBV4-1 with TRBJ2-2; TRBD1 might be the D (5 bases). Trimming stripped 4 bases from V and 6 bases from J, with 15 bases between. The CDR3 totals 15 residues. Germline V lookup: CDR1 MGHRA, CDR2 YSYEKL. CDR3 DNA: TGCGCCAGCAGCCCGACGGCAGGGTGGGCCGGGGAGCTGTTTTTT. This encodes CASSPTAGWAGELFF.

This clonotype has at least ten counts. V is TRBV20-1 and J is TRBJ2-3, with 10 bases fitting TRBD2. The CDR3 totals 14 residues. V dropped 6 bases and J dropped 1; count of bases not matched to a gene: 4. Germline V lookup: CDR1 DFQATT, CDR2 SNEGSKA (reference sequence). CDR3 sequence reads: CSASGGEGTDTQYF. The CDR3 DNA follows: TGCAGTGCGAGCGGGGGGGAGGGCACAGATACGCAGTATTTT.

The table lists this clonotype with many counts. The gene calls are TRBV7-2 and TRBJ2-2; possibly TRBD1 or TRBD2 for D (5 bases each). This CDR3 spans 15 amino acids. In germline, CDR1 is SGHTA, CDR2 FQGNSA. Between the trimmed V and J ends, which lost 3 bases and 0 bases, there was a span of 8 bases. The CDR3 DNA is TGTGCCAGCAGCTTCGGGACGGCGAACACCGGGGAGCTGTTTTTT. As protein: CASSFGTANTGELFF. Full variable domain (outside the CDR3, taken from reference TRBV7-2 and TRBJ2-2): GAGVSQSPSNKVTEKGKDVELRCDPISGHTALYWYRQSLGQGLEFLIYFQGNSAPDKSGLPSDRFSAERTGGSVSTLTIQRTQQEDSAVYLCASSFGTANTGELFFGEGSRLTVL.

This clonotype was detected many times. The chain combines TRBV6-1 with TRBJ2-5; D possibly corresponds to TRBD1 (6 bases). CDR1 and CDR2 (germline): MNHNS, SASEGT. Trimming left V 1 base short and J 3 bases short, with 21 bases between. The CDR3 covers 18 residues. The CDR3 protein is CASSEVPPGHTRKETQYF. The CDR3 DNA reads TGTGCCAGCAGTGAAGTACCTCCGGGACACACACGAAAAGAGACCCAGTACTTC.

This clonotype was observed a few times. CDR3: CASLASNTGELFF. CDR3 bases: TGTGCCAGCCTAGCCTCGAACACCGGGGAGCTGTTTTTT. The chain has TRBV6-2 or TRBV6-3 and TRBJ2-2; TRBD2 might be the D (5 bases). V was trimmed by 8 bases and J by 0 bases, leaving 7 bases between them. The CDR3 has 13 residues. Germline loops: CDR1 MNHEY, CDR2 SVGEGT.

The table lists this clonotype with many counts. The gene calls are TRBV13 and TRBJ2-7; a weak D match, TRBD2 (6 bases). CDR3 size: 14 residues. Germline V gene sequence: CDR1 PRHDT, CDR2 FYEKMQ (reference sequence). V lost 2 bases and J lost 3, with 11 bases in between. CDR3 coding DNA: TGTGCCAGCAGCTTAAGGGACTCCCTCTACGAGCAGTACTTC. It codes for CASSLRDSLYEQYF.

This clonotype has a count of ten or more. The CDR3 region is CASIQGGPYNEQFF. In DNA form, the CDR3 reads TGTGCCAGCATCCAGGGGGGGCCTTACAATGAGCAGTTCTTC. The genes are TRBV28 and TRBJ2-1, with D perhaps being TRBD1 or TRBD2 (7 bases each). This CDR3 region has 14 residues. Germline lookup yields CDR1 MDHEN and CDR2 SYDVKM. Trimming stripped 7 bases from V and 4 bases from J, with 14 bases between.